The TCR beta chain under discussion was sequenced for a study of T cell repertoires in cytomegalovirus infection. Background on the study: Alongside well-studied HLA-B-restricted CMV epitopes, recently identified HLA-C-restricted CMV epitopes were also used. Both a matching HLA type and CMV infection were indicated by public TCR beta signatures. Broader study findings: The study found HLA-C-restricted CMV-specific TCR beta clonotypes dominating the ex vivo response. The study identified carriers of CMV plus the relevant HLA from cumulative public TCR beta family frequency.

CDR3 length: 15 amino acids. Trimming removed 5 bases at V and 9 bases at J, with 23 bases between. Per germline, CDR1 MNHNS and CDR2 SASEGT. Worth noting for this clonotype: Antigen specificity is unknown.

TCRdb reprocessed the reads via MiXCR and lists one record per CDR3 protein. The data hold under 150,000 distinct CDR3 sequences, with roughly 30% observed a single time. The chain combines TRBV6-1 with TRBJ2-7, with a tentative D call TRBD1 (6 bases). The sequenced sample was CD8+ T cells from cultured PBMCs, obtained from culture after CMV antigen stimulation. The TCR originated in a human donor in good health (CMV status not recorded). Some clones in this sample may be carry-over from other donors' samples. CDR3 sequence reads: CASSLEVYGGLMQYF. The CDR3 nucleotides are TGTGCCAGCAGTTTAGAGGTTTATGGGGGCCTGATGCAGTACTTC.